This T cell receptor beta chain comes out of a study of T cell responses to AZD1222 COVID-19 vaccine. On the study more broadly: Second-dose intervals near 4 or 12 weeks were combined. General study points: Two doses of AZD1222 preceded a rise in Spike-specific TCR breadth and depth. The CD4 TCRs associated with vaccination extended across spike and predominated at 160-218 and 743-854. Repertoire samples came only from after the peak T cell response.

The protocol was immunoSEQ multiplex PCR, while the TCRdb copy is restricted to in-frame clones and leaves out a portion. The sample shows around 140,000 clones, roughly 90% of them seen only once. Points on this clone: Its matching antigen is unknown.

This CDR3 is built from 17 residues. Trimming left V 1 base short and J 0 bases short, with 15 bases between. Germline loops: CDR1 MGHRA, CDR2 YSYEKL. The chain links TRBV4-1 to TRBJ1-1; no reliable D call. Sequencing used peripheral blood, obtained on day 0 of AZD1222 vaccination. This TCR came from an adult in good health. The CDR3 bases are TGCGCCAGCAGCCAAGCCGGTGGTCGGAAGGTGAACACTGAAGCTTTCTTT. Residues: CASSQAGGRKVNTEAFF.